The text below deals with one T cell receptor beta chain. V lost 5 bases to trimming and J lost 8 bases; unmatched junction nucleotides: 13. Germline V gene data show CDR1 as SGHRS and CDR2 as YFSETQ. The CDR3 is 15 amino acids. Sequenced by immunoSEQ multiplex PCR; TCRdb stores in-frame clones only, minus some. The sample records about 90,000 clones, 92% being singletons. This entry belongs to a study of technical replicates of blood from a few donors. The sample comprised T cells isolated from PBMCs. The chain employs TRBV5-1 and TRBJ2-1; 7 bases align to TRBD1. The sequence came from a human donor in good health. CDR3 DNA sequence: TGCGCCAGCAGTTTGATCGCAGGGGGTTTCGATGAGCAGTTCTTC. Translation: CASSLIAGGFDEQFF.